Below are 18 T cell receptor beta chains sequenced from a single sample in a study of cytomegalovirus exposure and HLA in healthy donors. Both 60 Vbeta primers and 13 Jbeta primers went into the PCR. TCRdb's table, derived via immunoSEQ multiplex PCR, lists solely in-frame clones and lacks some. Of fewer than 150,000 clones listed, about 75% are singletons. Material: PBMCs. The receptors originated from a man in his 60s in good health and CMV-seropositive.

This clone was recorded a few times. The chain uses TRBV30 and TRBJ2-2, with 9 bases matching TRBD2. The V gene end was trimmed by 2 bases and the J gene end by 4 bases; junction bases not matched to a gene: 11. Germline values: CDR1 GTSNPN, CDR2 SVGIG (reference sequence). This CDR3 is built from 17 residues. CDR3 bases: TGTGCCTGGAGTATTTTAGCGGGAGCCTCGAGCACCGGGGAGCTGTTTTTT. It is translated as CAWSILAGASSTGELFF.

In regard to this clone: Other nucleotide sequences in the sample specify the same CDR3. The V gene is TRBV30, the J gene TRBJ2-7, with 8 bases lining up with TRBD1. CDR1 GTSNPN and CDR2 SVGIG come from the germline V gene (reference sequence). The CDR3 consists of 15 residues. V lost 2 bases to trimming and J lost 3 bases; unmatched junction nucleotides: 9. CDR3 in DNA: TGTGCCTGGAGTCCTGGACAGGGAATCGTCTACGAGCAGTACTTC. Its protein product is CAWSPGQGIVYEQYF.

The rearrangement uses TRBV7-9 and TRBJ2-7; a possible D gene is TRBD2 (5 bases). CDR1 SEHNR and CDR2 FQNEAQ come from the germline V gene (reference sequence). Trimming left V 6 bases short and J 2 bases short, with 14 bases between. The CDR3 is made up of 14 amino acids. CDR3 DNA sequence: TGTGCCAGCAGTTTCACTAGAGGCCCCTACGAGCAGTACTTC. Amino acid sequence: CASSFTRGPYEQYF.

This clone was counted a few times. The V and J genes are TRBV4-1 and TRBJ1-5; 9 nucleotides line up with TRBD1. Germline V gene lookup returns CDR1 MGHRA and CDR2 YSYEKL. V lost 5 bases and J lost 1; bases outside the gene matches: 9. This CDR3 comprises 17 residues. The CDR3 loop is CASSAEQGAWSNQPQHF. Here the CDR3 DNA reads TGCGCCAGCAGCGCAGAACAGGGGGCTTGGAGCAATCAGCCCCAGCATTTT.

Only one count was recorded for this clone. This chain links TRBV28 with TRBJ1-1; no definite D call. CDR3 length: 16 residues. In germline, CDR1 is MDHEN, CDR2 SYDVKM. V was cut by 5 bases and J by 5 bases, with 21 bases left in between. The CDR3 region is CASSTKYLAPITEAFF. Here the CDR3 DNA reads TGTGCCAGCAGTACTAAGTACCTAGCCCCAATTACTGAAGCTTTCTTT.

The count of this clone is one. This chain uses TRBV7-6 with TRBJ2-5, with TRBD1 matching over 7 bases. The J call may be mistaken, given a closer DNA end match to TRBJ2-7. Germline CDR1 is SGHVS and CDR2 is FNYEAQ. This CDR3 spans 13 amino acids. The CDR3 spells CASSYRGAYEQYF. CDR3 sequence (DNA): TGTGCCAGCAGTTACAGGGGCGCCTACGAGCAGTACTTC.

The rearrangement links TRBV5-1 to TRBJ1-1, with a possible D match to TRBD1 (5 bases). The CDR3 runs 13 residues. V was trimmed by 0 bases and J by 5 bases, leaving 8 bases between them. Germline V gives CDR1 SGHRS, CDR2 YFSETQ. As DNA, the CDR3 is TGCGCCAGCAGCTTGGAGGGGAGGACTGAAGCTTTCTTT. This encodes CASSLEGRTEAFF.

The rearrangement joins TRBV18 to TRBJ2-3; 9 bases are a match to TRBD2. The CDR3 runs 17 residues. Unmatched junction bases numbered 12, after V lost 4 bases and J lost 4 bases. Germline V gene lookup returns CDR1 KGHSH and CDR2 LQKENI. CDR3 nucleotide sequence: TGTGCCAGCTCACTAACGACTAGCGGATTGGAGGCAGATACGCAGTATTTT. It encodes CASSLTTSGLEADTQYF.

This chain connects TRBV2 to TRBJ2-7; TRBD2 matches 13 bases. V was clipped by 6 bases and J by 5 bases; unmatched bases: 7. This CDR3 is 15 amino acids long. Looked up from germline, CDR1 is SNHLY and CDR2 is FYNNEI. This CDR3 reads CASRVLAGGPHEQYF. The CDR3 nucleotides read TGTGCCAGCAGGGTACTAGCGGGAGGGCCCCACGAGCAGTACTTC.

This clone was seen more than once but under ten times. V and J are TRBV19 and TRBJ1-5, with TRBD1 identical over 8 bases. The V and J ends lost 3 bases and 3 bases, in that order; junction bases with no gene match: 4. Germline CDR1 reads LNHDA; CDR2 reads SQIVND (reference sequence). The CDR3 has 15 residues. The chain's CDR3 is CASSISGGTNQPQHF. DNA for the CDR3: TGTGCCAGTAGTATTTCAGGGGGCACCAATCAGCCCCAGCATTTT.

CDR3 sequence: CASYSQGTRNYGYTF. The CDR3 DNA reads as TGTGCCAGCTACTCCCAAGGGACACGGAACTATGGCTACACCTTC. This chain connects TRBV27 to TRBJ1-2; D might be TRBD1 (6 bases). This CDR3 has 15 residues. From germline, CDR1 is MNHEY and CDR2 SMNVEV (reference sequence). Trimming left V 8 bases short and J 2 bases short, with 18 bases between.

This clone is a singleton in its sample. The genes are TRBV7-8 and TRBJ1-1, with TRBD1 as a possible D gene (6 bases). Germline-derived CDR1 and CDR2 are SGHVS and FQNEAQ. Trimming pared 5 bases from V and 4 bases from J, leaving 23 bases between. CDR3 length equals 17 residues. Here the CDR3 DNA reads TGTGCCAGCAGCCCTAAACTTAACAGGGCCTATGGCACTGAAGCTTTCTTT. Translated, it gives CASSPKLNRAYGTEAFF.

Note on this clone: An end of the junction differs from the germline gene, which may be a read error. The chain couples TRBV7-7 to TRBJ2-5; maybe TRBD1 (6 bases). Germline loops: CDR1 SSHAT, CDR2 FNYEAQ (reference sequence). The CDR3 runs 15 residues. The CDR3 bases are TGTGCTAGCAGCTTAAAAACAGGGCTTTGGGAGACCCAGTACTTC. Translated: CASSLKTGLWETQYF.

The count of this clone is one. The chain uses TRBV18 and TRBJ2-7; a possible D gene is TRBD1 (6 bases). The CDR3 spans 13 residues. With 6 bases removed from V and 2 bases from J, the gap between germline ends came to 11 bases. CDR1 is KGHSH, CDR2 LQKENI, per germline. In DNA, the CDR3 is TGTGCCAGCTCTAGGACAGTAACCTACGAGCAGTACTTC. Protein sequence: CASSRTVTYEQYF.

The V gene is TRBV20-1, the J gene TRBJ1-2; weak D call: TRBD1 (5 bases). Germline lookup yields CDR1 DFQATT and CDR2 SNEGSKA (reference sequence). The CDR3 covers 10 residues. V lost 6 bases to trimming and J lost 8 bases, with 10 bases between them. In DNA, the CDR3 is TGCAGTGCCCTCAGGGTCGGCTACACCTTC. It translates to CSALRVGYTF.

The J gene is TRBJ1-1, the V gene TRBV19; possible D gene TRBD1, 5 bases. CDR1 and CDR2 from the germline V gene are LNHDA and SQIVND (reference sequence). The V gene lost 3 bases and the J gene lost 3 bases, with 8 bases spanning the gap. This CDR3 comprises 13 residues. The DNA for the CDR3 is TGTGCCAGTAGTATTGGACACGACACTGAAGCTTTCTTT. It yields the protein CASSIGHDTEAFF.

The genes are TRBV30 and TRBJ2-2, with D tentatively TRBD2 (6 bases). V was pared by 5 bases and J by 4 bases, with 20 bases between. Germline V gene sequence: CDR1 GTSNPN, CDR2 SVGIG (reference sequence). The CDR3 length is 16 residues. CDR3 bases: TGTGCCTGGGGCGAAGTCCGGGGGTCGAGCACCGGGGAGCTGTTTTTT. Residues: CAWGEVRGSSTGELFF.

V gene TRBV6-6 combines with J gene TRBJ1-1, with 9 bases that match TRBD1. Trimming took 2 bases from V and 4 from J; bases not matched to a gene: 8. Germline V gives CDR1 MNHNY, CDR2 SVGAGI (reference sequence). The CDR3 spans 16 residues. DNA of the CDR3: TGTGCCAGCAGTTACCCGACGGACAGGGGATCCACTGAAGCTTTCTTT. Its translation is CASSYPTDRGSTEAFF.